Listed below are T cell receptor beta chains from one sample, sequenced in a study of CD8+ T cells in alopecia areata. The table came from immunoSEQ multiplex PCR; TCRdb's copy has only in-frame clones and leaves some out. The data show roughly 180,000 clones, about 55% seen once. The material sequenced was CD8+ T cells sorted from blood, taken at week 24, from a patient treated with tofacitinib. These receptors were obtained from a human donor with alopecia areata. CDR3s leave out the opening cysteine and the closing phenylalanine or tryptophan. Only part of the rows carry a size: once, few, many, or a class if the clone is expanded.

few | 13 | TRBV4-3 | ASSQDQGSSTEAF
few | 11 | TRBV28 | ASRQGSSYEQY
- | 11 | TRBV7-2 | ASSRGARDGYT
once | 12 | TRBV27 | ASSLTPQGNEQF
few | 12 | TRBV10-3 | AISDRGDNYGYT
- | 12 | TRBV6-5 | ASSYSQGYNEQF
- | 13 | TRBV29-1 | SADHRDSDTDTQY
- | 11 | TRBV5-6 | ASSSGNSYEQY
few | 10 | TRBV9 | ASNKGRDTQY
few | 9 | TRBV19 | ASTRGYGYT
once | 14 | TRBV4-3 | ASSQDRDGGDNEQF
- | 12 | TRBV30 | AWRPGTGLGEQY
once | 14 | TRBV5-1 | ASSLRGTGNIYEQY
few | 11 | TRBV5-6 | ASSFIGTGELF
few | 11 | TRBV6-6 | ASSVQGADTQY
- | 17 | TRBV4-3 | ASSQGFGGGDSGTDTQY